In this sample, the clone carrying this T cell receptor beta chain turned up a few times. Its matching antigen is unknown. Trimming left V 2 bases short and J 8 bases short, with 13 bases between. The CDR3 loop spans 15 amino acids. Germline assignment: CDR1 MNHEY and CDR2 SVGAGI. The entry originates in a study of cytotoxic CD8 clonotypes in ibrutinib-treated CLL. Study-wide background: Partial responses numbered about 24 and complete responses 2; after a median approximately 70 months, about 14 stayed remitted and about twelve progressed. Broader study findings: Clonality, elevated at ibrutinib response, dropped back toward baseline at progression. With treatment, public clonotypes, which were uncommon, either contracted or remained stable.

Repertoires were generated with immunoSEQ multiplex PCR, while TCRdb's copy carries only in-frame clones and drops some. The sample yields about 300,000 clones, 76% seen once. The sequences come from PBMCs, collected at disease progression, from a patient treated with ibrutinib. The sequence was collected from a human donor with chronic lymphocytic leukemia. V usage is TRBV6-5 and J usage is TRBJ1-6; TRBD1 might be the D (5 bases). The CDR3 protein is CASSYGDSVYSPLHF. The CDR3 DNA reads TGTGCCAGCAGTTACGGAGACAGTGTGTATTCACCCCTCCACTTT.